Listed below are T cell receptor beta chains from one sample, sequenced in a study of blood T cell repertoires in COVID-19. Sequencing used immunoSEQ multiplex PCR; TCRdb keeps in-frame clones, though not all of them. The sample includes tens of thousands of clones, roughly 89% seen only once; the top ten take 3.5% to 4%. Input material: peripheral blood. These receptors originate from a man aged 35-49 years with COVID-19, enrolled during active disease. Each CDR3 is given with its conserved first and last residue. D genes are given only for firm matches. Size values are once, few and many counts, or a class for expanded clones, and some rows have none.

clone_size	d_call	v_call	j_call	cdr3_nt	cdr3_aa
NA	NA	TRBV30	TRBJ1-5	TGTGCCTGGGGGGCTACAGGCAATCAGCCCCAGCATTTT	CAWGATGNQPQHF
NA	TRBD1	TRBV7-2	TRBJ1-2	TGTGCCAGCAGCGACCGGACAGGGTCCCCAACCGGCTACACCTTC	CASSDRTGSPTGYTF
NA	TRBD1	TRBV4-1	TRBJ1-3	TGCGCCAGCAGCACACAGGGGAACACGGCAAACACCATATATTTT	CASSTQGNTANTIYF
NA	TRBD1	TRBV5-1	TRBJ2-2	TGCGCCAGCAGCCCTGGACAGGCCACCGGGGAGCTGTTTTTT	CASSPGQATGELFF
NA	NA	TRBV7-9	TRBJ2-3	TGTGCCAGCAGCTTAATGGCCACCACAGATACGCAGTATTTT	CASSLMATTDTQYF
NA	TRBD1	TRBV3-1/TRBV3-2	TRBJ2-7	TGTGCCAGCAGCTACACCGGGACAGGGACATACCAGTACGAGCAGTACTTC	CASSYTGTGTYQYEQYF
few	TRBD1	TRBV27	TRBJ1-6	TGTGCCAGCAGTAGCGGGACAGGTTCTGATTCACCCCTCCACTTT	CASSSGTGSDSPLHF
NA	NA	TRBV30	TRBJ1-3	TGTGCCTGGACCCAGGGATACACCATATATTTT	CAWTQGYTIYF
NA	TRBD1	TRBV3-1/TRBV3-2	TRBJ1-2	TGTGCCAGCAGCCAAGATCTTTCAGGGGGCGAGGGCTACACCTTC	CASSQDLSGGEGYTF
NA	TRBD1	TRBV30	TRBJ1-3	TGTGCCTGGAGGACAGGGGTAAACACCATATATTTT	CAWRTGVNTIYF
NA	TRBD2	TRBV4-1	TRBJ2-1	TGCGCCAGCAGCCAAGGCGAAGCGGGGGGGCCCCCAATGAATGAGCAGTTCTTC	CASSQGEAGGPPMNEQFF
NA	TRBD1	TRBV6-4	TRBJ2-7	TGTGCCAGCAGTGAAGAACAGGGGTTAGGCGAGCAGTACTTC	CASSEEQGLGEQYF
NA	TRBD1	TRBV6-1	TRBJ1-3	TGTGCCAGCAGTGAAAGGGACAGCTCTGGAAACACCATATATTTT	CASSERDSSGNTIYF
few	TRBD1	TRBV15	TRBJ2-7	TGTGCCACCAGCCTAGCCGGGACAGGGTTCTACGAGCAGTACTTC	CATSLAGTGFYEQYF
NA	TRBD1	TRBV28	TRBJ1-3	TGTGCCGGACAGGGGGCTACCGGAAACACCATATATTTT	CAGQGATGNTIYF
NA	NA	TRBV12-3/TRBV12-4	TRBJ2-5	TGTGCCAGCAGTTTTCAGGGCGTGGGGACCCAGTACTTC	CASSFQGVGTQYF
once	NA	TRBV7-8	TRBJ1-2	TGTGCCAGCAGCTTGACTCGGGACAACCTTTGGTATGGCTACACCTTC	CASSLTRDNLWYGYTF
NA	TRBD1	TRBV27	TRBJ1-6	TGTGCCAGCAGTTACCGGACAGGGGCCTATAATTCACCCCTCCACTTT	CASSYRTGAYNSPLHF
NA	NA	TRBV5-6	TRBJ2-7	TGTGCCAGCAGCTTGGCCCACGTGGGCGCCTACGAGCAGTACTTC	CASSLAHVGAYEQYF
once	NA	TRBV27	TRBJ1-1	TGTGCCAGCAGTCCCTCCCCACGGGGGGACACTGAAGCTTTCTTT	CASSPSPRGDTEAFF
NA	NA	TRBV5-5	TRBJ1-1	TGTGCCAGCAGCTTGGCAGGGAACACTGAAGCTTTCTTT	CASSLAGNTEAFF
medium-sized	NA	TRBV27	TRBJ2-3	TGTGCCAGCAGTTCTAACGAGGCGAGGCAGTATTTT	CASSSNEARQYF
NA	NA	TRBV12-3/TRBV12-4	TRBJ2-7	TGTGCCAGCAGTCCCGACGGGGTTTACGAGCAGTACTTC	CASSPDGVYEQYF
NA	TRBD2	TRBV7-8	TRBJ2-7	TGTGCCAGCAGCTGGGGGACTAGCGGGGGGACCGAGCAGTACTTC	CASSWGTSGGTEQYF
NA	NA	TRBV6-5	TRBJ2-7	TGTGCCAGCAAACAACAGGTTTCGGACGAGCAGTACTTC	CASKQQVSDEQYF
once	NA	TRBV6-1	TRBJ1-5	TGTGCCAGCAGTGAAAAGGTCGAGAGGATGTATAGCAATCAGCCCCAGCATTTT	CASSEKVERMYSNQPQHF
NA	NA	TRBV7-2	TRBJ2-2	TGTGCCAGCAGCCAAGAAAGCGGGAACACCGGGGAGCTGTTTTTT	CASSQESGNTGELFF
NA	TRBD2	TRBV10-3	TRBJ2-2	TGTGCCATCAGTGTTTGGCGGGAGGGCGCGAACACCGGGGAGCTGTTTTTT	CAISVWREGANTGELFF
NA	NA	TRBV5-1	TRBJ1-2	TGCGCCAGCAGTGTGTCAGGGAAGGGTGGCTACACCTTC	CASSVSGKGGYTF
few	NA	TRBV7-9	TRBJ1-3	TGTGCCAGCAGCTTAGATTCGGCAGGGGCCCTTTTCTCTGGAAACACCATATATTTT	CASSLDSAGALFSGNTIYF
few	NA	TRBV7-3	TRBJ2-2	TGTGCCAGCAGCTTAACAGGGGGCACCGGGGAGCTGTTTTTT	CASSLTGGTGELFF
NA	NA	TRBV10-1	TRBJ2-7	TGCGCCAGCAGCGGGGACACCTACTACGAGCAGTACTTC	CASSGDTYYEQYF
NA	NA	TRBV7-2	TRBJ2-1	TGTGCCAGCAGCTTGCGGACTAAATCACCTAAACACAATGAGCAGTTCTTC	CASSLRTKSPKHNEQFF
NA	NA	TRBV10-3	TRBJ2-7	TGTGCCATCAGCAAACAGGGGAGGGAGCAGTACTTC	CAISKQGREQYF
NA	NA	TRBV28	TRBJ1-4	TGTGCCAGCAGCACACAGAGAAGCAATGAAAAACTGTTTTTT	CASSTQRSNEKLFF
NA	NA	TRBV12-3/TRBV12-4	TRBJ1-2	TGTGCCAGCAGTTTGGGCAGTGCCTATGGCTACACCTTC	CASSLGSAYGYTF
NA	NA	TRBV5-4	TRBJ2-3	TGTGCCAGCAGCCCCGGGACTTCTCCTAGCACAGATACGCAGTATTTT	CASSPGTSPSTDTQYF
NA	TRBD1	TRBV28	TRBJ2-5	TGTGCCAGCAGTTTCTGGACAGGCCCTTCAGAGACCCAGTACTTC	CASSFWTGPSETQYF
NA	NA	TRBV15	TRBJ1-2	TGTGCCACCAGCAGAGAGCGGGACTTAGCCACTTTGGGCTACACCTTC	CATSRERDLATLGYTF
NA	NA	TRBV21-1	TRBJ2-2	TGTGCCAGCACTAGCGGGAGGCGAGGCACCGGGGAGCTGTTTTTT	CASTSGRRGTGELFF
once	TRBD2	TRBV4-1	TRBJ2-1	TGCGCCAGCAGCCAAGAAGGTGCGGGAGTGTCAAATGAGCAGTTCTTC	CASSQEGAGVSNEQFF
NA	TRBD1	TRBV6-5	TRBJ1-4	TGTGCCAGCAGTCTTCAGACAGGGCCTAATGAAAAACTGTTTTTT	CASSLQTGPNEKLFF
NA	TRBD1	TRBV3-1/TRBV3-2	TRBJ1-1	TGTGCCAGCATGGACAGGGGGCGTCGAACTGAAGCTTTCTTT	CASMDRGRRTEAFF
NA	TRBD1	TRBV6-6	TRBJ1-5	TGTGCCAGCAGTTTAGACCCAGGGGGCAGTCAGCCCCAGCATTTT	CASSLDPGGSQPQHF
few	TRBD1	TRBV15	TRBJ1-2	TGTGCCACCAGCAGAAGCCAGGGGGCCTTTGGCTACACCTTC	CATSRSQGAFGYTF
NA	NA	TRBV29-1	TRBJ2-7	TGCAGCGTTGAGGTTGGCGACAAACTTCGGCAGTACTTC	CSVEVGDKLRQYF
NA	NA	TRBV4-1	TRBJ2-7	TGCGCCAGCAGCCAAACAGAGACCTACGAGCAGTACTTC	CASSQTETYEQYF
once	NA	TRBV7-2	TRBJ1-4	TGTGCCAGCAGCTTAACGCAGGGGCGGGAAAAACTGTTTTTT	CASSLTQGREKLFF